This TCR beta chain was sequenced for a study of blood T cells in healthy people across ages (dated by TCRdb to 2015 to 2017). Regarding the research as a whole: Template switching captured roughly one uniquely barcoded TCR beta cDNA molecule per two T cells in model experiments. To avoid experimental bias, donors of different ages were distributed randomly across sequencing lanes. To track age-related changes in TCR beta repertoire diversity, the study relied on deep sequencing normalized with unique cDNA molecular identifiers. Four age groups were formed from the donors: young (average approximately 17 years), middle-aged (approximately 41), aged (around 62) and long-lived (roughly 81). Two additional independent replicas of 1 million unique cDNA reads from the same blood draw were analyzed for two donors (one aged 18 to 30 and one aged 80 or older). Paper-wide results and their limitations: Because donor CMV infection status was unknown, age-related changes in expanded clonotypes were potentially confounded. Conclusive comparison of naive and antigen-experienced compartments was prevented by the profiling of bulk unsorted PBMCs. Compared with the aged group, the long-lived group had more naive CD4+ T cells, fewer expanded clones and increased TCR diversity, a pattern suggesting age selection. Observed TCR beta diversity per million T cells fell roughly linearly with age, and a significant reduction was already apparent by age roughly 40. Estimates of total diversity based on one million sequenced T cells were regarded as lower bounds and as underestimates. Observed TCR beta diversity correlated strongly with the percentage of naive T cells measured by flow cytometry.

The library was produced with 5' RACE. Sequencing instrument: Illumina HiSeq 2500. A second about 6 to 11 cycle PCR used a sample-barcoded 5' primer and a J-beta primer mix. A template-switch 5' adaptor carrying 12 random nucleotides introduced a unique molecular identifier onto each TCR beta cDNA molecule. Each sample yielded at least 3 million CDR3-containing paired-end reads. First-strand cDNA was synthesized from all RNA with the Mint cDNA synthesis kit, primed by a TRBC-specific oligonucleotide. All cDNA was treated with uracil-DNA glycosylase and then went through a first 18-cycle PCR with the universal primers M1SS and BC2_uni_R. Per the source publication's procedure: Normalization of each sample was performed by random selection of 1 million high-quality reads, each carrying a distinct molecular identifier. Instead of being binned into consensus sequences, reads with shared molecular identifiers were discarded. MiTCR, run with a Q25 quality threshold and the strictest error-elimination algorithm, handled CDR3 identification, clonotype clustering and error correction. A nonparametric unseen species model using Euler transformation provided a lower-bound estimate of total TCR beta diversity. TCRdb passed the public sequencing reads through fastp at Q25 and MiXCR, retaining productive beta sequences. Entries that share a CDR3 protein sequence are merged under the most common genes and DNA. These V and J calls rely on TCRdb rather than the paper's analysis. For this sample there are approximately 1.5 million distinct CDR3 sequences; 42% appear just once. Under 5% of the sample lies in the top ten.

V was cut back by 3 bases and J by 6 bases, leaving a gap of 9 bases between them. The CDR1 and CDR2 encoded by the germline V gene are MDHEN and SYDVKM. Including cysteine and phenylalanine, the CDR3 has 13 amino acids. Only the CDR3 part of the read is kept: 39 bases, read in frame from the first base. Concerning this clonotype itself: Its specific antigen is unknown. It has no much larger one-base neighbor in the sample; base qualities were not kept.

Donors were approximately 42 systemically healthy Caucasian individuals from Russia aged about 6 to 100 years. About 10 milliliters of peripheral blood were drawn from each donor into EDTA-treated Vacutainer tubes. PBMCs were isolated by Ficoll-Paque density-gradient centrifugation, with at least 6.5 million obtained per sample. Trizol reagent was used to extract total RNA from the PBMCs, yielding at least 5.5 micrograms per sample. For every donor, an aliquot of PBMCs went through flow cytometry to measure the percentages of naive CD45RAhigh/CD27high T cells. This receptor was taken from a young woman in good health. The sequenced sample was blood. The chain is assembled from TRBV28 and TRBJ2-1; the D gene identity is not certain. The sequence in DNA is TGTGCCAGCAGTTTGGGCTACCGCAATGAGCAGTTCTTC. This is translated as CASSLGYRNEQFF. With all but the CDR3 taken from the reference TRBV28 and TRBJ2-1 genes, the full variable domain is: DVKVTQSSRYLVKRTGEKVFLECVQDMDHENMFWYRQDPGLGLRLIYFSYDVKMKEKGDIPEGYSVSREKKERFSLILESASTNQTSMYLCASSLGYRNEQFFGPGTRLTVL.